This entry concerns a single T cell receptor (beta chain). The antigen is unknown. The data derive from a study of cytomegalovirus exposure and HLA in healthy donors. The method was immunoSEQ multiplex PCR; TCRdb's version includes in-frame clones alone and lacks a portion of them. The table lists about 130,000 clones, roughly 87% of them singletons. General observations from the study: Per published reports, the classifier diagnosed cytomegalovirus status with high specificity and sensitivity. Cytomegalovirus-associated status was assigned to about 150 TCR beta chains. Under in vitro conditions, a few CMV-associated chains were confirmed as specific for CMV antigens.

V trimming: 6 bases; J trimming: 3 bases; junction bases outside the gene matches: 3. This CDR3 region has 13 residues. The germline V gene has CDR1 SEHNR and CDR2 FQNEAQ (reference sequence). What was sequenced was PBMCs. The chain couples TRBV7-9 to TRBJ2-7; 9 bases map to TRBD1. The TCR comes from a young woman in good health and CMV-seropositive. CDR3 in amino acids: CASRGDRDYEQYF. The CDR3 bases are TGTGCCAGCAGAGGGGACAGGGACTACGAGCAGTACTTC.